This T cell receptor beta chain originates from a study of response to subunit inactivated influenza vaccine. TCRdb called the RT-PCR reads again in MiXCR, with one record for every CDR3 protein. The sample lists about 190,000 distinct CDR3 sequences, 13% to 15% occurring once. Broader study findings: Authors suggested seasonal influenza vaccinations each recruit few new T cells.

The length of the CDR3 is 16 residues. The ends were cut back, 0 bases at V and 4 bases at J, with 15 bases in the middle. The germline gives CDR1 LNHNV, CDR2 YYDKDF (reference sequence). In regard to this clonotype: The antigen remains unidentified.

V is TRBV15 and J is TRBJ1-1, with D perhaps matching TRBD1 (6 bases). Sequencing was performed on CD8+ T cells sorted from PBMCs, taken roughly 5 days after vaccination. This receptor was identified in a man aged 45 to 65 who received an inactivated influenza vaccine. The CDR3 DNA reads as TGTGCCACCAGCAGAGATATGGGGGCGGGGGGCACTGAAGCTTTCTTT. The encoded protein is CATSRDMGAGGTEAFF.